The subject of this entry is one TCR beta chain. The CDR3 length is 14 residues. Germline CDR1 and CDR2: LNHNV and YYDKDF (reference sequence). V gave up 1 base and J gave up 6 bases, with 12 bases separating them. This sample was taken from a study of blood T cell repertoires in COVID-19. At the level of the study: The United States, Italy and Spain supplied acute and convalescent COVID-19 samples. From T cells, B-cell-depleted T cells, or PBMCs came the material, which was cDNA or gDNA.

Authors' methods: Researchers report that nucleated cell counts were estimated from reference gene primer amplification. Measured with immunoSEQ multiplex PCR; TCRdb has only the in-frame clones, and not every one. That table gives V, J and clone size, and the DNA gave D and trimming. The table has around 400,000 clones, 89% seen once. The TCR was taken from a middle-aged man with acute or convalescent COVID-19. The specimen sequenced was peripheral blood. This rearrangement joins TRBV15 to TRBJ1-2; D is possibly TRBD1 (5 bases). CDR3 in DNA: TGTGCCACCAGCAGAGGGTTCAGGGAAGATGGCTACACCTTC. Translated, it gives CATSRGFREDGYTF.